A single sample is the source of the 27 T cell receptor beta chains below, sequenced in a study of regulatory T cells in long-lasting Graves disease (dated by TCRdb to about 2021). The library was obtained by multiplex PCR. The instrument given in TCRdb is Illumina HiSeq 4000. To build TCR beta libraries, CDR3 regions were amplified by Arm-PCR using iRepertoire HTBI primers. The public sequencing data were trimmed at Q25 with fastp and processed into clonotypes with MiXCR by TCRdb, which kept only in-frame beta chains. Duplicate CDR3 protein sequences are folded into a single record with the most common DNA and genes. This sample gives a few hundred thousand distinct CDR3 sequences in total; roughly 25% of them show up just once. Approximately 27% of the sample is taken by the ten largest. According to the study, the label for this sample's time point signals: persistent/refractory GD, antithyroid drugs over 5 years with positive TRAb. For both TCR sequencing and RNA sequencing, RNA was extracted from PBMCs in TRIzol.

The sequences come from peripheral blood mononuclear cells (PBMCs), collected when the disease was refractory, from a patient treated with antithyroid drugs. Every receptor here comes from a woman aged 40 to 50 with Graves disease. Donor details come from another sample of the same person, matched by shared clones.

This clonotype was counted at least ten times. J is TRBJ2-5 and V is TRBV10-3, with TRBD1 matching over 8 bases. Germline V CDR1 and CDR2: ENHRY, SYGVKD. Losses at the gene ends were 10 bases for V and 4 bases for J; bases not matched to a gene: 8. CDR3 length: 13 residues. The CDR3 sequence is CATMTGEAETQYF. CDR3 coding DNA: TGTGCCACCATGACAGGGGAGGCAGAGACCCAGTACTTC.

The sample holds many counts of this clonotype. V is TRBV2 and J is TRBJ1-2; D unresolved. Trimming pared 3 bases from V and 2 bases from J, leaving 7 bases between. This CDR3 comprises 13 residues. From germline, CDR1 is SNHLY and CDR2 FYNNEI. The CDR3 coding sequence is TGTGCCAGCAGTGAGGAGGGAAACTATGGCTACACCTTC. This encodes CASSEEGNYGYTF. Together with reference TRBV2 and TRBJ1-2, the CDR3 gives the full variable domain: EPEVTQTPSHQVTQMGQEVILRCVPISNHLYFYWYRQILGQKVEFLVSFYNNEISEKSEIFDDQFSVERPDGSNFTLKIRSTKLEDSAMYFCASSEEGNYGYTFGSGTRLTVV.

For this clonotype: A much larger clone is a single base away; this may be a read error. The V gene is TRBV6-5, the J gene TRBJ2-7; 9 bases agree with TRBD2. V trimming: 2 bases; J trimming: 3 bases; junction bases outside the gene matches: 5. The CDR3 spans 15 residues. Germline V gene data show CDR1 as MNHEY and CDR2 as SVGAGI. The CDR3, as DNA: TGTGCCAGCAGTTACCCGACTAGCGGAGTCTACGAGCAGTACTTC. Protein: CASSYPTSGVYEQYF.

This clonotype has a handful of counts. The chain couples TRBV5-1 to TRBJ2-3, with D unclear. The CDR3 has 14 amino acids. CDR1 is SGHRS, CDR2 YFSETQ, per germline. Trimming left V 4 bases short and J 0 bases short, with 9 bases between. CDR3 sequence (DNA): TGCGCCAGCAGCGTGACTGGGAGCACAGATACGCAGTATTTT. This sequence encodes CASSVTGSTDTQYF.

With respect to this clonotype: At one of its ends the junction is not consistent with the germline gene, which may arise from a read error. Here the CDR3 DNA reads TGTGCCAGCAGTTCTCAACATGTCCTCATCTTT. Its translation: CASSSQHVLIF. The chain recombines TRBV28 with TRBJ1-1; the D is unclear. Germline CDR1 MDHEN, CDR2 SYDVKM. The CDR3 length is 11 residues.

This clonotype has ten or more counts. The chain has TRBV20-1 and TRBJ2-7, with unresolved D. CDR1 DFQATT and CDR2 SNEGSKA come from the germline V gene (reference sequence). V lost 3 bases to trimming and J lost 1 base, with 13 bases between them. The CDR3 loop spans 14 amino acids. This CDR3 is CSASGWSVSYEQYF. The CDR3 DNA follows: TGCAGTGCTAGTGGCTGGAGCGTGTCCTACGAGCAGTACTTC.

This clonotype was recorded at least ten times. The chain is built from TRBV7-2 and TRBJ1-1; perhaps TRBD1 as D (6 bases). The germline CDR1 and CDR2 sequences are SGHTA and FQGNSA. The CDR3 consists of 15 residues. Trimming shortened V by 1 base and J by 1 base, and 10 bases separated the two germline ends. The CDR3: CASSLGGTRNTEAFF. The CDR3 coding sequence is TGTGCCAGCAGCTTAGGGGGGACAAGGAACACTGAAGCTTTCTTT.

This clonotype was seen at least ten times. The chain combines TRBV7-9 with TRBJ2-7; TRBD1 matches 11 bases. The CDR3 is 14 amino acids. CDR1 and CDR2 from the germline V gene are SEHNR and FQNEAQ (reference sequence). V gave up 6 bases and J gave up 5 bases; unmatched junction bases: 6. CDR3 region: CASRYGTGGDEQYF. CDR3 nucleotides: TGTGCCAGCAGATACGGGACAGGGGGGGACGAGCAGTACTTC.

This clonotype was detected ten times or more. The rearrangement uses TRBV29-1 and TRBJ2-5, with 8 nucleotides matching TRBD1. CDR3 length: 15 amino acids. From germline, CDR1 is SQVTM and CDR2 ANQGSEA. V shed 3 bases, J shed 5 bases, and the junction held 11 bases outside the gene matches. The CDR3 DNA follows: TGCAGCGTTGATGTTGTCAGGGGGCCCAGGGAGACCCAGTACTTC. It translates to CSVDVVRGPRETQYF.

Written as DNA, the CDR3 is TGTGCCGCCCAATTTGGCCCGAACACTGAAGCTTTCTTT. This codes for CAAQFGPNTEAFF. V gene TRBV24-1 combines with J gene TRBJ1-1; D is undetermined. CDR3 length equals 13 residues. Germline CDR1 reads KGHDR; CDR2 reads SFDVKD. The germline V and J ends were trimmed by 12 bases and 1 base, with 14 bases remaining between them.

At least ten counts were recorded for this clonotype. The chain couples TRBV28 to TRBJ2-7; no clear D. The CDR3 runs to 14 residues. Trimming removed 3 bases at V and 2 bases at J, with 11 bases between. From germline, CDR1 is MDHEN and CDR2 SYDVKM. CDR3 in DNA: TGTGCCAGCAGTTTCGCAGGTCTTACCTACGAGCAGTACTTC. Its translation: CASSFAGLTYEQYF.

The chain recombines TRBV12-3 or TRBV12-4 with TRBJ2-7; 9 bases align to TRBD2. J gave up 5 bases and V 6 bases, and 5 bases lay outside the gene matches. CDR3 length equals 13 residues. The CDR3 region has the DNA TGTGCCAGCAGCTTTAGCGGGAGCCACGAGCAGTACTTC. Translated: CASSFSGSHEQYF.

Many counts were recorded for this clonotype. V and J are TRBV11-2 and TRBJ2-5; D may correspond to TRBD1 or TRBD2 (5 bases each). The germline gives CDR1 SGHAT, CDR2 FQNNGV. Trimming removed 1 base at V and 6 bases at J, with 15 bases between. The CDR3 is 15 residues long. CDR3: CASSLVSEGLKTQYF. CDR3 DNA sequence: TGTGCCAGCAGCTTAGTGTCCGAGGGGTTGAAGACCCAGTACTTC.

This sequence joins TRBV30 and TRBJ1-1; D gene uncertain. The CDR3 is 14 amino acids. V dropped 4 bases and J dropped 1 base, with 13 bases sitting between them. The germline V gene has CDR1 GTSNPN and CDR2 SVGIG (reference sequence). In DNA form, the CDR3 reads TGTGCCTGGATATCTAGGGCTCGGAACACTGAAGCTTTCTTT. This codes for CAWISRARNTEAFF.

This clonotype came up many times. The gene calls are TRBV29-1 and TRBJ2-7; D uncertain. The V end was cut by 4 bases, the J end by 0 bases, with 7 bases between. The length of the CDR3 is 12 residues. The germline V gene encodes CDR1 SQVTM and CDR2 ANQGSEA. CDR3 DNA sequence: TGCAGCGTTGCTGGGTTCTCCTACGAGCAGTACTTC. This codes for CSVAGFSYEQYF.

As regards this clonotype: A much larger clone differs from this one at a single base, so this may be a read error. The J gene is TRBJ1-1, the V gene TRBV6-1; D is possibly TRBD1 (6 bases). V lost 8 bases and J lost 1, with 20 bases in between. The CDR3 spans 16 residues. Germline lookup yields CDR1 MNHNS and CDR2 SASEGT. The CDR3 sequence is CASRGGGSMRNTEAFF. Here the CDR3 DNA reads TGTGCCAGCCGCGGGGGGGGCTCCATGAGGAACACTGAAGCTTTCTTT.

In its sample, this clonotype was seen many times. V gene TRBV28 combines with J gene TRBJ1-1, with D maybe TRBD1 (5 bases). This CDR3 comprises 12 residues. Germline V gene lookup returns CDR1 MDHEN and CDR2 SYDVKM. CDR3 protein: CVVGEVFAEAFF. As DNA, the CDR3 is TGTGTTGTGGGGGAGGTGTTCGCTGAAGCTTTCTTT.

The genes are TRBV9 and TRBJ2-2; 7 bases map to TRBD2. This CDR3 comprises 16 residues. The ends lost 2 bases at V and 9 bases at J; junction bases unmatched: 13. Germline V gene lookup returns CDR1 SGDLS and CDR2 YYNGEE. The CDR3 DNA is TGTGCCAGCAGCGTTACACCGAGACTAGCTTTCTGGGAGCTGTTTTTT. Amino acid sequence: CASSVTPRLAFWELFF.

V gene TRBV7-9 combines with J gene TRBJ2-2; possibly TRBD2 for D (5 bases). The CDR3 contains 16 residues. With 1 base removed from V and 1 base from J, the gap between germline ends came to 10 bases. In germline, CDR1 is SEHNR, CDR2 FQNEAQ (reference sequence). CDR3 in amino acids: CASSLGTLRNTGELFF. Here the CDR3 DNA reads TGTGCCAGCAGCTTAGGGACTCTGAGGAACACCGGGGAGCTGTTTTTT. The full variable domain, with the rest looked up from reference TRBV7-9 and TRBJ2-2, is DTGVSQNPRHKITKRGQNVTFRCDPISEHNRLYWYRQTLGQGPEFLTYFQNEAQLEKSRLLSDRFSAERPKGSFSTLEIQRTEQGDSAMYLCASSLGTLRNTGELFFGEGSRLTVL.

The CDR3 protein is CASSGAGREAFF. CDR3 bases: TGTGCCAGCTCCGGGGCTGGTCGGGAAGCTTTCTTT. This sequence joins TRBV9 and TRBJ1-1; D is perhaps TRBD1 (5 bases). The germline gives CDR1 SGDLS, CDR2 YYNGEE. V was cut by 7 bases and J by 8 bases, with 15 bases left in between. The CDR3 spans 12 residues.

The CDR3 nucleotides read TGCGCCAGCAGCCCCGGAGGGCTAGCGGACAACAATGAGCAGTTCTTC. Translated, it gives CASSPGGLADNNEQFF. The rearrangement links TRBV4-1 to TRBJ2-1; 7 bases map to TRBD2. Germline V lookup: CDR1 MGHRA, CDR2 YSYEKL. The CDR3 spans 16 residues. With 4 bases clipped from V and 5 bases from J, the junction kept 11 bases outside the gene matches.

The chain recombines TRBV15 with TRBJ2-3; 10 nucleotides match TRBD2. This CDR3 contains 15 residues. CDR1 LNHNV and CDR2 YYDKDF come from the germline V gene (reference sequence). Germline trimming cut 3 bases from V and 0 bases from J; bases unmatched to any gene: 0. CDR3 sequence reads: CATSRTSGSTDTQYF. The CDR3 region has the DNA TGTGCCACCAGCAGGACTAGCGGGAGCACAGATACGCAGTATTTT.

The chain combines TRBV6-1 with TRBJ1-4, with 8 positions matching TRBD1. From germline, CDR1 is MNHNS and CDR2 SASEGT. This CDR3 contains 13 residues. The ends lost 11 bases at V and 4 bases at J; junction bases unmatched: 6. The CDR3 is CASHDRGNEKLFF. As DNA, the CDR3 is TGTGCCTCCCACGACAGGGGTAATGAAAAACTGTTTTTT.

CDR3 sequence reads: CASKKDYQETQYF. In DNA form, the CDR3 reads TGTGCCAGCAAAAAGGATTACCAAGAGACCCAGTACTTC. The chain has TRBV27 and TRBJ2-5; D is unresolved. The V and J ends lost 7 bases and 0 bases respectively, with 9 bases between them. The germline gives CDR1 MNHEY, CDR2 SMNVEV (reference sequence). The length of the CDR3 is 13 residues.

The gene calls are TRBV19 and TRBJ1-5, with 8 bases matching TRBD1. This CDR3 has 15 amino acids. Germline V gene data show CDR1 as LNHDA and CDR2 as SQIVND (reference sequence). V lost 6 bases and J lost 5; bases outside the gene matches: 9. CDR3 residues: CASSSPGGADQPQHF. Written as DNA, the CDR3 is TGTGCCAGTAGCTCCCCAGGGGGCGCCGATCAGCCCCAGCATTTT.

For this clonotype: This may be a read error, as it is one base from a much larger clone. The rearrangement joins TRBV11-2 to TRBJ1-1; TRBD1 might be the D (6 bases). CDR3 length equals 15 residues. Germline CDR1 SGHAT, CDR2 FQNNGV. The CDR3 DNA reads as TGTGCCAGCAGCTTAGGAACAGGGTGGCTGGATGGGGCTTCCTTT. Protein: CASSLGTGWLDGASF.

This clonotype was seen a few times. The chain recombines TRBV28 with TRBJ2-1; 12 bases map to TRBD2. The CDR3 spans 16 residues. The V and J ends lost 5 bases and 2 bases, in that order; junction bases with no gene match: 4. The germline gives CDR1 MDHEN, CDR2 SYDVKM. The CDR3 region is CASSIRTSGAYNEQFF. CDR3 DNA sequence: TGTGCCAGCAGTATAAGGACTAGCGGGGCCTACAATGAGCAGTTCTTC.